The clone carrying this T cell receptor (beta chain) appeared many times. Its target is not known. This record comes from a study of T cells in Graves' hyperthyroidism and ophthalmopathy. Germline V gene sequence: CDR1 DFQATT, CDR2 SNEGSKA (reference sequence). V lost 0 bases and J lost 2; bases outside the gene matches: 7. This CDR3 spans 16 amino acids. The authors obtained PBMCs from 7.5 to 10 ml of fresh peripheral blood. TCR beta CDR3 sequences were amplified from RNA transcripts. First-round RT-PCR with HTBI primers amplified the TCR CDR3 region. TCRdb independently ran MiXCR on the multiplex PCR reads; one entry per CDR3 protein. The sample holds some 490,000 distinct CDR3 sequences; 15% to 20% are singletons and the top ten take around 28%. Study observations and caveats: Most thyroid clonotypes expanded above 0.001 appeared in blood too.

The sequencing input was blood. The source of this sequence is a woman between 25 and 40 years old with Graves' ophthalmopathy. The V and J genes are TRBV20-1 and TRBJ2-3; 8 bases match TRBD2. DNA of the CDR3: TGCAGTGCTAGAGACCCCCGCGGGAGGCCCACAGATACGCAGTATTTT. Translating it yields CSARDPRGRPTDTQYF.